Shown below are 6 T cell receptor beta chains from a single sample sequenced in a study of T cell repertoires in cytomegalovirus infection. For these receptors, no antigen is known. MiXCR was run by TCRdb on the reads, yielding one entry per CDR3 protein. The sample records about half a million distinct CDR3 sequences, under 55% being singletons. Source: cultured PBMCs, taken from culture after CMV antigen stimulation. Receptors were obtained from a human donor in good health (CMV status not recorded). Some clones in this sample may be carry-over from other donors' samples.

This clonotype turned up a few times. The chain uses TRBV7-8 and TRBJ2-1; 15 nucleotides align to TRBD2. From germline, CDR1 is SGHVS and CDR2 FQNEAQ. With 1 base clipped from V and 6 bases from J, the junction kept 4 bases outside the gene matches. This CDR3 is built from 17 residues. CDR3 nucleotide sequence: TGTGCCAGCAGCTTAGGCGGGACTAGCGGGAGGTCCAATGAGCAGTTCTTC. Translated, it gives CASSLGGTSGRSNEQFF.

The rearrangement links TRBV12-3 or TRBV12-4 to TRBJ1-5, with TRBD1 as a possible D gene (5 bases). V was shortened by 4 bases and J by 0 bases, with 10 bases between the two germline ends. The CDR3 covers 15 residues. The CDR3 sequence: CASSWGPDSNQPQHF. CDR3 bases: TGTGCCAGCAGTTGGGGACCAGATAGCAATCAGCCCCAGCATTTT.

The V gene is TRBV11-2, the J gene TRBJ2-7, with 9 bases aligning to TRBD2. V dropped 1 base and J dropped 3; count of bases not matched to a gene: 7. The CDR3 length is 16 residues. Germline-derived CDR1 and CDR2 are SGHAT and FQNNGV. The CDR3 loop reads CASSLVRLAGFYEQYF. The CDR3 DNA reads TGTGCCAGCAGCTTAGTACGGCTAGCGGGGTTCTACGAGCAGTACTTC.

The rearrangement links TRBV10-3 to TRBJ2-7; D is ambiguous. Looked up from germline, CDR1 is ENHRY and CDR2 is SYGVKD. The germline V and J ends were trimmed by 8 bases and 2 bases, with 10 bases remaining between them. The CDR3 length is 12 residues. DNA of the CDR3: TGTGCCATCTCGAGAGATACCTACGAGCAGTACTTC. This encodes CAISRDTYEQYF.

Only a few counts were recorded for this clonotype. The chain employs TRBV20-1 and TRBJ2-3; 11 nucleotides align to TRBD2. This CDR3 spans 17 amino acids. V gave up 0 bases and J gave up 4 bases; unmatched junction bases: 9. The germline CDR1 and CDR2 sequences are DFQATT and SNEGSKA (reference sequence). In DNA form, the CDR3 reads TGCAGTGCTAGAGACTCCTCTAGCGGGGGGTGGGCAGATACGCAGTATTTT. This gives the protein CSARDSSSGGWADTQYF.

J is TRBJ1-1 and V is TRBV7-2; D not resolved. The CDR3 extends over 11 amino acids. With 3 bases removed from V and 8 bases from J, the gap between germline ends came to 7 bases. Germline V gene sequence: CDR1 SGHTA, CDR2 FQGNSA. CDR3 nucleotide sequence: TGTGCCAGCAGCTTCTTGGTAGAAGCTTTCTTT. Its protein product is CASSFLVEAFF.